Each of the 24 T cell receptor beta chains below was sequenced from the same sample in a study of cytomegalovirus exposure and HLA in healthy donors. The PCR made use of 60 Vbeta and 13 Jbeta primers. Sequencing was performed with immunoSEQ multiplex PCR; in TCRdb, only in-frame clones are kept and a portion is missing. This listing includes around 44,000 clones. Source material: PBMCs. The receptors come from a male donor in good health and CMV-seropositive.

This sequence joins TRBV9 and TRBJ2-3, with 11 nucleotides matching TRBD2. From germline, CDR1 is SGDLS and CDR2 YYNGEE. The junction had 9 bases not matched to a gene; V was cut back by 0 bases and J by 3 bases. The length of the CDR3 is 18 residues. CDR3 loop: CASSVESVAGGETDTQYF. The CDR3 DNA sequence: TGTGCCAGCAGCGTAGAGTCAGTAGCGGGGGGGGAGACAGATACGCAGTATTTT.

The chain employs TRBV4-1 and TRBJ2-1, with D perhaps TRBD1 (6 bases). This CDR3 has 14 amino acids. CDR1 is MGHRA and CDR2 is YSYEKL in the germline V gene. Trimming pared 2 bases from V and 10 bases from J, leaving 15 bases between. CDR3 loop: CASSQPLQGNEQFF. The CDR3 DNA follows: TGCGCCAGCAGCCAACCCCTACAGGGAAACGAGCAGTTCTTC.

The gene calls are TRBV30 and TRBJ1-1; 8 bases align to TRBD1. V trimming: 2 bases; J trimming: 3 bases; junction bases outside the gene matches: 5. The CDR3 runs 14 residues. The germline V gene has CDR1 GTSNPN and CDR2 SVGIG (reference sequence). The CDR3 reads CAWSRKDRDTEAFF. The CDR3 nucleotides are TGTGCCTGGAGTCGCAAGGACAGGGACACTGAAGCTTTCTTT.

The chain uses TRBV5-1 and TRBJ2-7, with 7 bases fitting TRBD1. The CDR3 totals 16 residues. The junction had 6 bases not matched to a gene; V was cut back by 0 bases and J by 0 bases. CDR1 and CDR2 (germline): SGHRS, YFSETQ. This chain's CDR3 is CASSLGQGSSSYEQYF. The CDR3 DNA is TGCGCCAGCAGCTTGGGACAGGGATCTAGCTCCTACGAGCAGTACTTC.

The rearrangement links TRBV27 to TRBJ2-5; 8 bases map to TRBD2. V lost 6 bases and J lost 5; bases outside the gene matches: 8. Germline V lookup: CDR1 MNHEY, CDR2 SMNVEV (reference sequence). This CDR3 contains 14 residues. CDR3 region: CASRTSGGKETQYF. CDR3 DNA: TGTGCCAGCAGGACAAGCGGGGGCAAGGAGACCCAGTACTTC.

The chain joins TRBV5-1 to TRBJ2-1, with TRBD2 identical over 7 bases. This CDR3 contains 14 residues. Germline V gene data show CDR1 as SGHRS and CDR2 as YFSETQ. V trimming: 4 bases; J trimming: 7 bases; junction bases outside the gene matches: 8. The CDR3 is CASSPTSAANEQFF. DNA of the CDR3: TGCGCCAGCAGCCCTACTAGCGCAGCAAATGAGCAGTTCTTC.

The chain couples TRBV29-1 to TRBJ2-3, with D perhaps matching TRBD2 (8 bases). The germline V and J ends were trimmed by 5 bases and 6 bases, with 21 bases remaining between them. The CDR3 is 15 residues long. Germline V gives CDR1 SQVTM, CDR2 ANQGSEA. CDR3 in DNA: TGCAGCGTTTCGGGGGGGCAGGGGGGGATTGATACGCAGTATTTT. It yields the protein CSVSGGQGGIDTQYF.

This chain links TRBV7-2 with TRBJ2-5; 9 nucleotides line up with TRBD2. The CDR3 has 17 amino acids. Germline V lookup: CDR1 SGHTA, CDR2 FQGNSA. The V segment lost 1 base and the J segment 5 bases; nucleotides outside the gene matches: 11. The CDR3 here is CASSLDARGGEGETQYF. The CDR3 DNA sequence: TGTGCCAGCAGCTTAGATGCCCGCGGGGGGGAGGGGGAGACCCAGTACTTC.

The V and J genes are TRBV7-9 and TRBJ2-3; TRBD1 is a possible D gene (6 bases). Looked up from germline, CDR1 is SEHNR and CDR2 is FQNEAQ (reference sequence). The CDR3 totals 15 residues. Between the trimmed V and J ends, which lost 1 base and 3 bases, there was a span of 11 bases. The CDR3 DNA reads as TGTGCCAGCAGCTTAGACAGGGCACCAACAGATACGCAGTATTTT. Amino acids: CASSLDRAPTDTQYF.

The chain combines TRBV18 with TRBJ2-5, with D perhaps matching TRBD2 (5 bases). The J call is uncertain, as TRBJ2-7 better fits the DNA end. The CDR3 contains 15 residues. CDR1 KGHSH and CDR2 LQKENI come from the germline V gene. CDR3 nucleotides: TGTGCCAGCTCACCCTCGGGAACACCCTCCTACGAGCAGTACTTC. It translates to CASSPSGTPSYEQYF.

The chain has TRBV27 and TRBJ2-5; 13 positions match TRBD2. The J call is uncertain, as TRBJ2-7 better fits the DNA end. CDR3 length: 16 amino acids. The V gene's germline CDR1 is MNHEY and CDR2 SMNVEV (reference sequence). CDR3 sequence: CASKGLAGLASYEQYF. CDR3 sequence (DNA): TGTGCCAGCAAGGGACTAGCGGGGTTAGCTTCCTACGAGCAGTACTTC.

This chain uses TRBV7-6 with TRBJ2-1; 7 nucleotides agree with TRBD2. The CDR3 runs 16 residues. V shed 1 base, J shed 6 bases, and the junction held 9 bases outside the gene matches. The V gene's germline CDR1 is SGHVS and CDR2 FNYEAQ. This CDR3 is CASSLDAPSGSNEQFF. The CDR3, as DNA: TGTGCCAGCAGCTTAGATGCGCCTAGCGGAAGCAATGAGCAGTTCTTC.

Written as DNA, the CDR3 is TGTGCCAGCAGCCCCGGGGCGGGGGTAGGGGAGCTGTTTTTT. Protein product: CASSPGAGVGELFF. The J gene is TRBJ2-2, the V gene TRBV4-2; TRBD2 agrees at 7 bases. Losses at the gene ends were 4 bases for V and 8 bases for J; bases not matched to a gene: 7. Germline V lookup: CDR1 LGHNA, CDR2 YNFKEQ. There are 14 residues in the CDR3.

The chain has TRBV6-1 and TRBJ2-5, with D tentatively TRBD2 (7 bases). Germline lookup yields CDR1 MNHNS and CDR2 SASEGT. Trimming removed 7 bases from V and 5 bases from J, with 11 bases in between. The CDR3 covers 12 residues. The CDR3 is CASTEGGETQYF. The CDR3 DNA reads TGTGCCAGCACGGAGGGGGGGGAGACCCAGTACTTC.

DNA for the CDR3: TGTGCCATCAATAGGCAGGGCGAGCAGACTGAAGCTTTCTTT. Its translation is CAINRQGEQTEAFF. The rearrangement joins TRBV10-3 to TRBJ1-1; D possibly corresponds to TRBD1 (5 bases). The CDR3 spans 14 residues. The germline CDR1 and CDR2 sequences are ENHRY and SYGVKD. The V and J ends lost 7 bases and 5 bases respectively, with 17 bases between them.

V and J are TRBV29-1 and TRBJ2-7; tentatively, D is TRBD2 (6 bases). V was trimmed by 7 bases and J by 4 bases, leaving 14 bases between them. The CDR3 contains 12 residues. CDR1 and CDR2 (germline): SQVTM, ANQGSEA. The CDR3: CSAGDFSYEQYF. The DNA for the CDR3 is TGCAGCGCTGGGGACTTTAGTTACGAGCAGTACTTC.

This chain connects TRBV29-1 to TRBJ1-1; 8 nucleotides match TRBD1. V lost 4 bases, J lost 5 bases, and 9 bases stayed unmatched. CDR3 size: 14 residues. Germline V gives CDR1 SQVTM, CDR2 ANQGSEA. This chain's CDR3 is CSVAVGQGGTEAFF. The CDR3 DNA sequence: TGCAGCGTTGCCGTAGGACAGGGAGGAACTGAAGCTTTCTTT.

The chain recombines TRBV9 with TRBJ2-1; perhaps TRBD2 as D (5 bases). The germline V and J ends were trimmed by 3 bases and 2 bases, with 12 bases remaining between them. The V gene's germline CDR1 is SGDLS and CDR2 YYNGEE. The CDR3 is 15 residues long. As DNA, the CDR3 is TGTGCCAGCAGCGCCGAGGGTTCCCCCTACAATGAGCAGTTCTTC. As protein: CASSAEGSPYNEQFF.

The chain joins TRBV4-2 to TRBJ1-5; D not certain. The length of the CDR3 is 13 residues. CDR1 is LGHNA and CDR2 is YNFKEQ in the germline V gene. V dropped 3 bases and J dropped 4 bases, with 7 bases sitting between them. The CDR3 loop reads CASSQSLNQPQHF. CDR3 coding DNA: TGTGCCAGCAGCCAGAGCTTAAATCAGCCCCAGCATTTT.

The gene calls are TRBV5-4 and TRBJ1-5; 8 positions agree with TRBD1. Trimming removed 0 bases from V and 2 bases from J; junction bases left unmatched: 4. Germline lookup yields CDR1 SGHNT and CDR2 YYREEE (reference sequence). The CDR3 is made up of 16 amino acids. The CDR3 loop reads CASSLGTGSGNQPQHF. CDR3 bases: TGTGCCAGCAGCTTGGGGACAGGGTCAGGCAATCAGCCCCAGCATTTT. The full variable domain, rest sourced from reference TRBV5-4 and TRBJ1-5, is ETGVTQSPTHLIKTRGQQVTLRCSSQSGHNTVSWYQQALGQGPQFIFQYYREEENGRGNFPPRFSGLQFPNYSSELNVNALELDDSALYLCASSLGTGSGNQPQHFGDGTRLSIL.

This sequence joins TRBV5-6 and TRBJ2-7; D is possibly TRBD1 (5 bases). The CDR3 runs to 14 residues. V lost 1 base, J lost 5 bases, and 13 bases lay in between. CDR1 is SGHDT, CDR2 YYEEEE, per germline. The CDR3 DNA is TGTGCCAGCAGCTTGTTTGGCAGGGCCCACGAGCAGTACTTC. This codes for CASSLFGRAHEQYF.

The rearrangement joins TRBV5-1 to TRBJ2-3, with 8 positions matching TRBD2. After removal of 5 bases from V and 5 bases from J, the junction contained 13 bases not matched to a gene. Germline lookup yields CDR1 SGHRS and CDR2 YFSETQ. This CDR3 comprises 16 residues. CDR3 protein: CASSPGAGAAGDTQYF. DNA of the CDR3: TGCGCCAGCAGTCCTGGAGCGGGGGCGGCGGGAGATACGCAGTATTTT.

The chain uses TRBV11-2 and TRBJ2-3, with 16 bases that match TRBD2. The CDR3 is 19 amino acids. V shed 5 bases and J 0 bases; nucleotides not matched to a gene: 8. CDR1 is SGHAT, CDR2 FQNNGV, per germline. The CDR3 loop reads CASSLPGTSGGVSTDTQYF. The DNA for the CDR3 is TGTGCCAGCAGCCTACCTGGGACTAGCGGGGGGGTGAGCACAGATACGCAGTATTTT.

The rearrangement joins TRBV4-2 to TRBJ2-3; 8 nucleotides line up with TRBD1. Germline-derived CDR1 and CDR2 are LGHNA and YNFKEQ. J was trimmed by 0 bases and V by 1 base; bases with no gene match: 3. The CDR3 loop spans 16 amino acids. The CDR3 is CASSQVQGASTDTQYF. The CDR3 nucleotides are TGTGCCAGCAGCCAAGTTCAGGGGGCTAGCACAGATACGCAGTATTTT.